This TCR beta chain was recovered during a study of T cells in Graves' hyperthyroidism and ophthalmopathy. Germline V gene sequence: CDR1 KGHSH, CDR2 LQKENI. The CDR3 is 16 residues long. V was trimmed by 8 bases and J by 0 bases, leaving 20 bases between them. The authors deemed Graves' hyperthyroidism stable absent ophthalmopathy progression within 18 months. Patients were excluded for uncontrolled infection, other autoimmune disease, pregnancy or lactation. Regarding the study as a whole: Also found in blood were most expanded thyroid clonotypes above 0.001. Patients with ophthalmopathy were separated from those with stable hyperthyroidism by a 13 V-J model.

Amplified TCR beta CDR3 regions derived from RNA transcripts. TCR CDR3 regions were first amplified by RT-PCR with HTBI primers. One entry per CDR3 protein results from TCRdb running MiXCR on the multiplex PCR reads. The sample has 610,000 or so distinct CDR3 sequences, under 60% seen once. This clonotype has a single count. No antigen is known for it. A much larger clone differs by one base, so this may be a read error. This clonotype was sampled from a woman younger than 30 with Graves' hyperthyroidism. The source material was peripheral blood or thyroid tissue (not recorded which). The chain employs TRBV18 and TRBJ2-7; no definite D call. The CDR3 reads CASPLSSLYSSYEQYF. Written as DNA, the CDR3 is TGTGCCAGCCCACTTTCGTCCCTCTACAGCTCCTACGAGCAGTACTTC.